What follows are 27 T cell receptor beta chains derived from one specimen sequenced in a study of T cell changes during pregnancy in multiple sclerosis. The assay was immunoSEQ multiplex PCR, and TCRdb's table has in-frame clones only and misses some. The profile shows over 20,000 clones, approximately 90% of them singletons. The source was CD8+ T cells from peripheral blood mononuclear cells, collected in the second trimester of pregnancy. These receptors came from a female donor in good health, enrolled as a control in a pregnancy study.

The V and J genes are TRBV28 and TRBJ2-1, with D uncertain. CDR1 is MDHEN and CDR2 is SYDVKM in the germline V gene. V shed 2 bases and J shed 9 bases, with 17 bases lying between them. The CDR3 has 15 amino acids. The CDR3 is CASSLDLPEVTEQFF. The DNA for the CDR3 is TGTGCCAGCAGTTTAGACCTACCAGAGGTAACTGAGCAGTTCTTC.

The V gene is TRBV5-4, the J gene TRBJ1-1; D remains unclear. V was cut by 2 bases and J by 0 bases, with 5 bases left in between. Germline CDR1 and CDR2: SGHNT and YYREEE (reference sequence). This CDR3 region has 13 residues. The CDR3 DNA reads TGTGCCAGCAGCTTCTCTGTGAACACTGAAGCTTTCTTT. Amino acids: CASSFSVNTEAFF.

This chain links TRBV4-1 with TRBJ1-2; D is unresolved. CDR3 length equals 15 residues. In germline, CDR1 is MGHRA, CDR2 YSYEKL. V lost 1 base, J lost 3 bases, and 12 bases lay in between. CDR3 DNA: TGCGCCAGCAGCCAAGGCCAGGCGAACCACTATGGCTACACCTTC. Its protein product is CASSQGQANHYGYTF.

The chain uses TRBV19 and TRBJ2-3; tentatively, D is TRBD1 (5 bases). With 1 base removed from V and 4 bases from J, the gap between germline ends came to 12 bases. The germline V gene encodes CDR1 LNHDA and CDR2 SQIVND (reference sequence). This CDR3 is 15 amino acids long. The CDR3 DNA is TGTGCCAGTAGTATAGGACAGTCCTTTCCAGATACGCAGTATTTT. Its translation: CASSIGQSFPDTQYF.

J is TRBJ2-7 and V is TRBV6-1; the D is unclear. This CDR3 contains 13 residues. V was pared by 6 bases and J by 0 bases, with 9 bases between. The V gene's germline CDR1 is MNHNS and CDR2 SASEGT. The CDR3 region is CASRPGSSYEQYF. DNA of the CDR3: TGTGCCAGCAGGCCAGGAAGCTCCTACGAGCAGTACTTC.

V is TRBV10-3 and J is TRBJ2-7; 9 bases map to TRBD2. Germline V gene sequence: CDR1 ENHRY, CDR2 SYGVKD. V was pared by 2 bases and J by 1 base, with 6 bases of the junction left unmatched. The CDR3 has 16 amino acids. In nucleotides, the CDR3 is TGTGCCATCAGTGAGGCGTTACTAGCGGGTTCCTACGAGCAGTACTTC. This sequence encodes CAISEALLAGSYEQYF.

The rearrangement links TRBV4-2 to TRBJ1-3; 8 bases map to TRBD1. Losses at the gene ends were 0 bases for V and 4 bases for J; bases not matched to a gene: 5. The CDR3 runs to 16 residues. The germline V gene has CDR1 LGHNA and CDR2 YNFKEQ. The CDR3 DNA sequence: TGTGCCAGCAGCCAAGACTCTGGGACAGGAGGAAACACCATATATTTT. It specifies CASSQDSGTGGNTIYF.

The chain has TRBV6-5 and TRBJ2-7; 11 bases are a match to TRBD2. Germline V gives CDR1 MNHEY, CDR2 SVGAGI. The J segment lost 1 base and the V segment lost 2 bases, leaving 1 base of the junction unmatched. The CDR3 totals 15 residues. CDR3 sequence reads: CASSYRTSGSYEQYF. The DNA of the CDR3 is TGTGCCAGCAGTTACAGGACTAGCGGGTCCTACGAGCAGTACTTC.

V and J are TRBV7-9 and TRBJ2-2; D might be TRBD2 (5 bases). This CDR3 is built from 18 residues. Germline-derived CDR1 and CDR2 are SEHNR and FQNEAQ (reference sequence). Trimming removed 5 bases at V and 7 bases at J, with 26 bases between. The DNA for the CDR3 is TGTGCCAGCAGCATAGGATATGACGATGAAGAGGCGGGCGGGGAGCTGTTTTTT. Translated, it gives CASSIGYDDEEAGGELFF.

V usage is TRBV19 and J usage is TRBJ2-7; D gene unclear. CDR1 and CDR2 (germline): LNHDA, SQIVND (reference sequence). Trimming took 1 base from V and 6 from J, leaving 16 bases between them. The CDR3 loop spans 15 amino acids. CDR3 in amino acids: CASSIVALRLSEQYF. CDR3 nucleotide sequence: TGTGCCAGTAGTATAGTAGCTCTACGCTTATCCGAGCAGTACTTC.

This sequence joins TRBV5-6 and TRBJ1-1, with D unclear. V lost 1 base and J lost 7, with 17 bases in between. Germline-derived CDR1 and CDR2 are SGHDT and YYEEEE. The CDR3 has 15 residues. CDR3 sequence: CASSLLRSRKYEAFF. CDR3 nucleotide sequence: TGTGCCAGCAGCTTGCTCCGTTCCAGGAAATATGAAGCTTTCTTT.

The chain has TRBV12-5 and TRBJ2-2; D is unresolved. Trimming stripped 5 bases from V and 0 bases from J, with 7 bases between. CDR1 is LGHNT, CDR2 FRNRAP, per germline. The CDR3 spans 14 residues. This CDR3 is CASGAHANTGELFF. Here the CDR3 DNA reads TGTGCTAGTGGTGCACATGCGAACACCGGGGAGCTGTTTTTT.

A remark on this clone: An end of the junction does not agree with germline; a read error may underlie this. The chain uses TRBV7-7 and TRBJ2-1, with 7 bases identical to TRBD1. The CDR3 length is 13 residues. The V gene's germline CDR1 is SSHAT and CDR2 FNYEAQ (reference sequence). The CDR3 nucleotides are TGTGCTAGCAGCTTACGACAGGGCTGGGAGCAGTTCTTC. This gives the protein CASSLRQGWEQFF.

This chain links TRBV6-4 with TRBJ2-5, with D unresolved. The V gene's germline CDR1 is MRHNA and CDR2 SNTAGT. CDR3 length: 15 residues. V was clipped by 0 bases and J by 5 bases, with 13 bases between them. CDR3 in amino acids: CASSDSRKPWETQYF. The CDR3 DNA sequence: TGTGCCAGCAGTGACTCGAGGAAACCCTGGGAGACCCAGTACTTC.

This chain joins TRBV7-6 and TRBJ2-1; D gene unclear. V lost 0 bases to trimming and J lost 5 bases, with 11 bases between them. The CDR3 totals 15 residues. Germline assignment: CDR1 SGHVS and CDR2 FNYEAQ. The CDR3 region is CASSLAPSGHNEQFF. The CDR3 bases are TGTGCCAGCAGCTTAGCTCCTTCAGGTCACAATGAGCAGTTCTTC.

This sequence joins TRBV30 and TRBJ2-7; 12 bases are shared with TRBD2. Per the germline V gene, CDR1 is GTSNPN and CDR2 is SVGIG (reference sequence). The CDR3 runs to 16 residues. V trimming: 2 bases; J trimming: 3 bases; junction bases outside the gene matches: 8. CDR3 nucleotide sequence: TGTGCCTGGAGTAGAGGACTAGCGGGGCCCTACTACGAGCAGTACTTC. It specifies CAWSRGLAGPYYEQYF.

The chain combines TRBV19 with TRBJ2-7; unclear D gene. V was cut by 7 bases and J by 7 bases, with 20 bases left in between. The germline gives CDR1 LNHDA, CDR2 SQIVND (reference sequence). The CDR3 contains 14 residues. In DNA, the CDR3 is TGTGCCAGTACCCCCCGGCCGTGGGCGCCGGAGCAGTACTTC. Its protein is CASTPRPWAPEQYF.

The chain uses TRBV30 and TRBJ2-3; D is perhaps TRBD2 (5 bases). The CDR3 totals 15 residues. Trimming stripped 1 base from V and 6 bases from J, with 17 bases between. Germline V gene data show CDR1 as GTSNPN and CDR2 as SVGIG (reference sequence). This CDR3 is CAWSEGGISGDTQYF. CDR3 nucleotide sequence: TGTGCCTGGAGTGAAGGCGGCATCTCGGGGGATACGCAGTATTTT.

The chain links TRBV7-9 to TRBJ2-4; TRBD1 agrees at 11 bases. V trimming: 5 bases; J trimming: 6 bases; junction bases outside the gene matches: 18. CDR3 length equals 19 residues. Germline CDR1 reads SEHNR; CDR2 reads FQNEAQ (reference sequence). CDR3 coding DNA: TGTGCCAGCAGCCCGGACAGGGGGCATAATAGCGGGAGTGGAAACATTCAGTACTTC. It codes for CASSPDRGHNSGSGNIQYF.

The chain links TRBV5-1 to TRBJ2-1; 8 positions agree with TRBD1. Germline V gene data show CDR1 as SGHRS and CDR2 as YFSETQ. V gave up 3 bases and J gave up 4 bases; unmatched junction bases: 3. The CDR3 spans 14 residues. The CDR3 bases are TGCGCCAGCAGCTACAGGGGGGCGTACAATGAGCAGTTCTTC. As protein: CASSYRGAYNEQFF.

The chain combines TRBV6-5 with TRBJ2-5; D gene unclear. The CDR3 is 14 residues long. Germline CDR1 reads MNHEY; CDR2 reads SVGAGI. V was pared by 0 bases and J by 2 bases, with 7 bases between. The CDR3 is CASSYSRRQETQYF. The CDR3 nucleotides are TGTGCCAGCAGTTACTCGCGGCGGCAAGAGACCCAGTACTTC.

This chain connects TRBV6-4 to TRBJ2-1; 12 positions agree with TRBD2. With V trimmed by 5 bases and J by 8 bases, 7 bases remained unmatched. CDR1 is MRHNA, CDR2 SNTAGT, per germline. This CDR3 region has 15 residues. CDR3 in amino acids: CASSTTSGSSHEQFF. CDR3 nucleotides: TGTGCCAGCAGTACGACTAGCGGGAGTTCCCATGAGCAGTTCTTC.

CDR3 coding DNA: TGTGCCAGCAGCATGGACAGTTACGAGCAGTACTTC. It encodes CASSMDSYEQYF. The chain joins TRBV5-4 to TRBJ2-7; D may be TRBD1 (6 bases). Trimming took off 4 bases at V and 4 bases at J, with 9 bases between the two ends. CDR3 length equals 12 residues. Per the germline V gene, CDR1 is SGHNT and CDR2 is YYREEE (reference sequence). Complete variable domain (other parts from reference TRBV5-4 and TRBJ2-7): ETGVTQSPTHLIKTRGQQVTLRCSSQSGHNTVSWYQQALGQGPQFIFQYYREEENGRGNFPPRFSGLQFPNYSSELNVNALELDDSALYLCASSMDSYEQYFGPGTRLTVT.

V is TRBV28 and J is TRBJ1-3, with 7 bases that match TRBD1. V lost 4 bases and J lost 2; bases outside the gene matches: 11. Germline assignment: CDR1 MDHEN and CDR2 SYDVKM. This CDR3 has 17 amino acids. CDR3 protein: CASSSARPDRAGNTIYF. CDR3 in DNA: TGTGCCAGCAGTTCCGCCCGGCCTGACAGGGCTGGAAACACCATATATTTT.

V is TRBV10-3 and J is TRBJ2-3, with TRBD2 matching over 7 bases. Unmatched junction bases numbered 15, after V lost 2 bases and J lost 7 bases. Germline CDR1 and CDR2: ENHRY and SYGVKD. The CDR3 covers 17 residues. The CDR3 region has the DNA TGTGCCATCAGTGAGATAGAGACTAGCAGCGCGGCCTATACGCAGTATTTT. It translates to CAISEIETSSAAYTQYF.

V usage is TRBV4-3 and J usage is TRBJ1-1, with a weak D call TRBD1 (6 bases). V was cut by 3 bases and J by 2 bases, with 13 bases left in between. The V gene's germline CDR1 is LGHNA and CDR2 YSLEER. This CDR3 is 15 amino acids long. CDR3 nucleotide sequence: TGCGCCAGCAGCCAGAGGGACACCCAAAACACTGAAGCTTTCTTT. It encodes CASSQRDTQNTEAFF.

Comments on this clone: A junction boundary mismatches the germline segment, possibly from a read error. The CDR3 loop reads CASSVRAGTSRDTQYF. The DNA for the CDR3 is TGTGCCAGCAGCGTTCGCGCCGGGACTAGCAGAGATACGCAGTATTTT. The chain recombines TRBV9 with TRBJ2-3, with 9 bases fitting TRBD2. The CDR3 contains 16 residues. The germline V gene encodes CDR1 SGDLS and CDR2 YYNGEE. Based on the CDR3 plus reference TRBV9 and TRBJ2-3, the full variable domain is DSGVTQTPKHLITATGQRVTLRCSPRSGDLSVYWYQQSLDQGLQFLIQYYNGEERAKGNILERFSAQQFPDLHSELNLSSLELGDSALYFCASSVRAGTSRDTQYFGPGTRLTVL.